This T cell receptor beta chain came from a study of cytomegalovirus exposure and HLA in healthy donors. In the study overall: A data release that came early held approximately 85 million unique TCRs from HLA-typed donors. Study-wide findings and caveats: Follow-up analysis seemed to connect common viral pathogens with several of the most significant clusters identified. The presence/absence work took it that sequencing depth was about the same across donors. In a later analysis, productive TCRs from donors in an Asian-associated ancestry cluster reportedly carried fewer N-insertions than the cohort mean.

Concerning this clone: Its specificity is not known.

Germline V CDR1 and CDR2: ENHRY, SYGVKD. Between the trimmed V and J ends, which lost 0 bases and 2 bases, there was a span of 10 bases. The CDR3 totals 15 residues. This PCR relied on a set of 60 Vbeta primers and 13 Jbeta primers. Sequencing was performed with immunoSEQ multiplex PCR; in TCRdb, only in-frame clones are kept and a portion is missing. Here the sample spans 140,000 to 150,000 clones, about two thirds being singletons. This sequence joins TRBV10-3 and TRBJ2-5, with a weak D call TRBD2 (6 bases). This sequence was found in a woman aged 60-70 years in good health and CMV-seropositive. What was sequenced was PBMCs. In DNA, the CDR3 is TGTGCCATCAGTGAGTCAGCGGGTGCTCAAGAGACCCAGTACTTC. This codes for CAISESAGAQETQYF.